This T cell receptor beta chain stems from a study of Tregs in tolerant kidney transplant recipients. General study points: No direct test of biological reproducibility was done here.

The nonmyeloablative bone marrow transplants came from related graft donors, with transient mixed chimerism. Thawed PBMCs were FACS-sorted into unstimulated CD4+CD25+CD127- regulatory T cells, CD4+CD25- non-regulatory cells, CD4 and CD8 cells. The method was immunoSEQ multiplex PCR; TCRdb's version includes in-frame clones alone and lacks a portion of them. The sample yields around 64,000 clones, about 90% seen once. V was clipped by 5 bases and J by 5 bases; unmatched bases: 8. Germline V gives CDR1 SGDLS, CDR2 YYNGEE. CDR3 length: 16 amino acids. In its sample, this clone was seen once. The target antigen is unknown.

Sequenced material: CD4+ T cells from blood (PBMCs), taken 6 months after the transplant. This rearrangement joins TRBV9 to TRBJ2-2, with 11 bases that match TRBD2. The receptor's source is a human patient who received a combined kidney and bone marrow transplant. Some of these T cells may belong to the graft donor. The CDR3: CASSDLAGGKTGELFF. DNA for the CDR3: TGTGCCAGCAGTGATCTAGCGGGAGGTAAAACCGGGGAGCTGTTTTTT.